The 11 T cell receptor beta chains listed next were all sequenced from one sample in a study of T cell responses to AZD1222 COVID-19 vaccine. Libraries were prepared by immunoSEQ multiplex PCR; TCRdb keeps only in-frame clonotypes and omits some of them. The sample yields around 100,000 clones, nearly 90% seen once. Sequencing used peripheral blood, obtained 28 days after the second AZD1222 dose. The receptors originated from an adult who received the AZD1222 COVID-19 vaccine.

A remark on this clone: Other nucleotide sequences from this sample produce the same CDR3. This sequence joins TRBV3-1 (or the pseudogene TRBV3-2) and TRBJ1-3, with D uncertain. The CDR3 is made up of 14 amino acids. The germline V and J ends were trimmed by 1 base and 3 bases, with 7 bases remaining between them. CDR1 and CDR2 (germline): LGHDT, YNNKEL (reference sequence). CDR3 residues: CASSQGGSGNTIYF. The CDR3 nucleotides read TGTGCCAGCAGCCAAGGAGGGAGTGGAAACACCATATATTTT.

The chain links TRBV14 to TRBJ1-3; 8 positions agree with TRBD1. V lost 3 bases to trimming and J lost 1 base; unmatched junction nucleotides: 8. CDR1 and CDR2 from the germline V gene are SGHDN and FVKESK. The CDR3 is 17 residues long. This CDR3 is CASSHLRQGLSGNTIYF. For the CDR3, the DNA is TGTGCCAGCAGCCACCTTAGACAGGGGTTGTCTGGAAACACCATATATTTT.

The rearrangement links TRBV28 to TRBJ2-3; no clear D gene. Germline assignment: CDR1 MDHEN and CDR2 SYDVKM. V lost 1 base to trimming and J lost 6 bases, with 11 bases between them. The CDR3 is made up of 14 amino acids. For the CDR3, the DNA is TGTGCCAGCAGTTTATTATCTTTGGGGGATACGCAGTATTTT. This sequence encodes CASSLLSLGDTQYF.

This clone was seen once. The chain uses TRBV4-1 and TRBJ2-3, with 8 bases aligning to TRBD2. There are 20 residues in the CDR3. Germline assignment: CDR1 MGHRA and CDR2 YSYEKL. J lost 1 base, V lost 0 bases, and 15 bases had no gene match. CDR3 amino acids: CASSQDSRRVTSERTDTQYF. CDR3 nucleotide sequence: TGCGCCAGCAGCCAAGATAGTCGAAGAGTGACTAGCGAACGCACAGATACGCAGTATTTT.

The V call is TRBV30, the J call TRBJ1-4; D unresolved. The V and J ends lost 8 bases and 0 bases respectively, with 7 bases between them. The germline V gene has CDR1 GTSNPN and CDR2 SVGIG (reference sequence). The CDR3 covers 12 residues. The CDR3 is CAGDATNEKLFF. The CDR3 DNA reads TGTGCCGGTGATGCAACTAATGAAAAACTGTTTTTT.

The chain uses TRBV24-1 and TRBJ2-6, with D unresolved. The CDR3 runs 14 residues. Trimming removed 4 bases at V and 1 base at J, with 4 bases between. Germline CDR1 and CDR2: KGHDR and SFDVKD. In DNA form, the CDR3 reads TGTGCCACCAGTGACCCATCTGGGGCCAACGTCCTGACTTTC. This codes for CATSDPSGANVLTF.

The chain combines TRBV19 with TRBJ2-3; tentatively, D is TRBD2 (6 bases). V was cut by 3 bases and J by 3 bases, with 13 bases left in between. The CDR3 runs 15 residues. Germline CDR1 and CDR2: LNHDA and SQIVND (reference sequence). DNA of the CDR3: TGTGCCAGTAGTATCCCGGGGGTCGCGACAGATACGCAGTATTTT. Translated, it gives CASSIPGVATDTQYF.

This chain links TRBV7-6 with TRBJ2-7; D gene ambiguous. Deletions cut 3 bases from V and 3 bases from J, with 9 bases between. The CDR3 runs to 13 residues. The germline V gene has CDR1 SGHVS and CDR2 FNYEAQ. The CDR3 DNA reads as TGTGCCAGCAGCTTGCAGCCCCTCTACGAGCAGTACTTC. Protein sequence: CASSLQPLYEQYF.

The rearrangement links TRBV20-1 to TRBJ2-3; TRBD2 matches 13 bases. The CDR3 has 16 residues. CDR1 is DFQATT and CDR2 is SNEGSKA in the germline V gene (reference sequence). V trimming: 3 bases; J trimming: 2 bases; junction bases outside the gene matches: 5. For the CDR3, the DNA is TGCAGTGCTAGTAAGGGACTAGCGGGATCCACAGATACGCAGTATTTT. Its protein product is CSASKGLAGSTDTQYF.

The V gene is TRBV29-1, the J gene TRBJ1-1; D unresolved. This CDR3 is built from 12 residues. Trimming cost V 4 bases and J 0 bases, with 6 bases left between them. Germline CDR1 reads SQVTM; CDR2 reads ANQGSEA. The CDR3 loop reads CSVVPLNTEAFF. The CDR3 DNA sequence: TGCAGCGTTGTTCCTCTGAACACTGAAGCTTTCTTT.

This CDR3 is CASSSTGNNDYGYTF. The CDR3 DNA follows: TGTGCCAGCAGTTCGACAGGGAACAACGACTATGGCTACACCTTC. The V and J genes are TRBV27 and TRBJ1-2; the match to TRBD1 covers 7 bases. Germline CDR1 reads MNHEY; CDR2 reads SMNVEV (reference sequence). The CDR3 covers 15 residues. Trimming at V came to 4 bases and at J to 3 bases, leaving 8 bases not matched to a gene.